The rows below give T cell receptor beta chains drawn from one sample of a study of blood T cells in healthy people across ages. TCRdb redid the calling of the 5' RACE reads with MiXCR, one entry per CDR3 protein. Of 1.5 million to 2 million distinct CDR3 sequences in the sample, 30% to 40% are singletons; the top ten hold 23%. Sequenced input: blood. The receptors derive from a human donor in good health. Each CDR3 is given with its conserved first and last residue. Each record gives: D gene, clone size, J gene, V gene, CDR3 DNA, CDR3 protein. A D gene is named only where the DNA matches it firmly. Clone size is not always given. Where it is, it says once, few, many or a class for expanded clones.

D: TRBD1
size: NA
J: TRBJ1-6
V: TRBV6-5
DNA: TGTGCCAGCAGTTACTCGCCAGGGGGCTCAAATTCACCCCTCCACTTT
CDR3: CASSYSPGGSNSPLHF

D: NA
size: few
J: TRBJ1-6
V: TRBV29-1
DNA: TGCAGCGTTGGGGACGTAGCCAATTCACCCCTCCACTTT
CDR3: CSVGDVANSPLHF

D: NA
size: few
J: TRBJ2-1
V: TRBV20-1
DNA: TGCAGTGCTAGAGACGGGGTTCGGAATGAGCAGTTCTTC
CDR3: CSARDGVRNEQFF

D: NA
size: few
J: TRBJ2-4
V: TRBV9
DNA: TGTGCCAGCAGCGTATCAGGCATTCAGTACTTC
CDR3: CASSVSGIQYF

D: TRBD1
size: NA
J: TRBJ1-6
V: TRBV29-1
DNA: TGCTGCGCTGGACAGGGGGCTACTTCACCCCTCCACTTT
CDR3: CCAGQGATSPLHF

D: TRBD1
size: NA
J: TRBJ2-3
V: TRBV7-2
DNA: TGTGCCAGCAGCTTAGTGGATTCCGGGACAGGGGATAGCACAGATACGCAGTATTTT
CDR3: CASSLVDSGTGDSTDTQYF

D: NA
size: NA
J: TRBJ2-3
V: TRBV28
DNA: TGTGCCAGCGTAAGGTTGAGCACAGATACGCAGTATTTT
CDR3: CASVRLSTDTQYF

D: TRBD1
size: NA
J: TRBJ2-1
V: TRBV5-1
DNA: TGCGCCAGCAGCTTGGGCGGGACAGGGGGTTATGAGCAGTGCTTC
CDR3: CASSLGGTGGYEQCF

D: NA
size: NA
J: TRBJ1-1
V: TRBV6-5
DNA: TGTGCCAGCAGTTACTCGATCGGGGAAGTGAACACTGAAGCTTTCTTT
CDR3: CASSYSIGEVNTEAFF

D: TRBD1
size: once
J: TRBJ2-5
V: TRBV7-3
DNA: TGTGCCAGCAGCCCAGGGACAGATACTTACCAAGAGACCCAGTACTTC
CDR3: CASSPGTDTYQETQYF

D: NA
size: NA
J: TRBJ2-2
V: TRBV7-2
DNA: TGTGCCAGCAGCCCTCCTCGGGGCAGCCCGAACACCGGGGAGCTGTTTTTT
CDR3: CASSPPRGSPNTGELFF

D: NA
size: NA
J: TRBJ2-3
V: TRBV7-2
DNA: TGTGCCAGCCAGACAGACCCCACAGATACGCAGTATTTT
CDR3: CASQTDPTDTQYF

D: TRBD2
size: NA
J: TRBJ2-5
V: TRBV18
DNA: TGTGCCAGCTCACCGTTCACTAGCGGGGGGGCTGGGACCTACGGGCAGTACTTC
CDR3: CASSPFTSGGAGTYGQYF

D: NA
size: few
J: TRBJ1-6
V: TRBV15
DNA: TGTGCCACCAGCAGAGCCCGGGGCTCACCCCTCCACTTT
CDR3: CATSRARGSPLHF

D: NA
size: NA
J: TRBJ2-1
V: TRBV12-3/TRBV12-4
DNA: TGTGCCAGCAGTTTCGGCTCCGGGAGCCAAGAGACCCAGTTCTTC
CDR3: CASSFGSGSQETQFF

D: NA
size: NA
J: TRBJ2-1
V: TRBV30
DNA: TGTGCCTGGAGTGTAAAGGCTAGCTTTGGTGAGCAGTTCTTC
CDR3: CAWSVKASFGEQFF

D: TRBD2
size: NA
J: TRBJ2-7
V: TRBV20-1
DNA: TGCAGTGCTAGAGATCCCGGGAGGGGTGCCTACGAGCAGTACTTC
CDR3: CSARDPGRGAYEQYF

D: NA
size: few
J: TRBJ2-1
V: TRBV6-1
DNA: TGTGCCAGCAGTGTCGTGGGACCCTCCTACAATGAGCAGTTCTTC
CDR3: CASSVVGPSYNEQFF

D: NA
size: NA
J: TRBJ1-6
V: TRBV28
DNA: TGTGCCAGCGACGACCGGAATTCACCCCTCCACTTT
CDR3: CASDDRNSPLHF

D: TRBD1
size: few
J: TRBJ2-7
V: TRBV10-3
DNA: TGTGCCATCAGTGACCCGAACCGGGACAGGGTGAGCTACGAGCAGTACTTC
CDR3: CAISDPNRDRVSYEQYF

D: NA
size: once
J: TRBJ2-3
V: TRBV29-1
DNA: TGCAGCGTGGAAGGTGGCAGAAACACAGATACGCAGTATTTT
CDR3: CSVEGGRNTDTQYF

D: NA
size: NA
J: TRBJ2-4
V: TRBV5-1
DNA: TGCGCCGGCAGCTTGGGGGACGGGTCCAAAAACATTCAGTACTTC
CDR3: CAGSLGDGSKNIQYF

D: NA
size: NA
J: TRBJ1-1
V: TRBV15
DNA: TGTGCCACCAGCAGAGAACCGCTCGCGAACACTGAAGCTTTCTTT
CDR3: CATSREPLANTEAFF

D: NA
size: NA
J: TRBJ2-2
V: TRBV7-2
DNA: TGTGCCAGCAGCTTATCTATCGGGGAGCTGTTTTTT
CDR3: CASSLSIGELFF

D: TRBD1
size: NA
J: TRBJ2-1
V: TRBV14
DNA: TGTGCCAGCAGCAGGACAGGGTTTGGTGTGCAGTTCTTC
CDR3: CASSRTGFGVQFF

D: NA
size: NA
J: TRBJ2-7
V: TRBV3-1
DNA: TGTGCCAGCAGCCATCGAGACCCTGCCAGGGGACACGAGCAGTACTTC
CDR3: CASSHRDPARGHEQYF

D: NA
size: few
J: TRBJ1-1
V: TRBV10-3
DNA: TGTGCCATCCGGGGGATTGAGAACACTGAAGCTTTCTTT
CDR3: CAIRGIENTEAFF

D: NA
size: few
J: TRBJ2-5
V: TRBV20-1
DNA: TGCAGTGCGCCACCGCGGCAGGGAGTCCAAGAGACCCAGTACTTC
CDR3: CSAPPRQGVQETQYF